This note documents a single TCR beta chain sequence. The junction had 7 bases not matched to a gene; V was cut back by 2 bases and J by 4 bases. The CDR3 totals 16 residues. Germline V gene sequence: CDR1 LNHDA, CDR2 SQIVND (reference sequence). These data belong to a study of blood T cell repertoires in COVID-19. Background on the study: Acute and convalescent COVID-19 samples came from the United States, Italy and Spain.

Produced via immunoSEQ multiplex PCR; TCRdb's table is partial and in-frame only. The data show tens of thousands of clones, with just under 90% seen just once and approximately 1.5% held by the top ten. Sequenced: peripheral blood. The chain combines TRBV19 with TRBJ2-2, with TRBD1 matching 7 bases. The TCR sequence derives from a man aged 60-69 years with acute or convalescent COVID-19. The CDR3 sequence is CASSIRGQIPTGELFF. In DNA, the CDR3 is TGTGCCAGTAGTATAAGGGGGCAGATACCCACCGGGGAGCTGTTTTTT.